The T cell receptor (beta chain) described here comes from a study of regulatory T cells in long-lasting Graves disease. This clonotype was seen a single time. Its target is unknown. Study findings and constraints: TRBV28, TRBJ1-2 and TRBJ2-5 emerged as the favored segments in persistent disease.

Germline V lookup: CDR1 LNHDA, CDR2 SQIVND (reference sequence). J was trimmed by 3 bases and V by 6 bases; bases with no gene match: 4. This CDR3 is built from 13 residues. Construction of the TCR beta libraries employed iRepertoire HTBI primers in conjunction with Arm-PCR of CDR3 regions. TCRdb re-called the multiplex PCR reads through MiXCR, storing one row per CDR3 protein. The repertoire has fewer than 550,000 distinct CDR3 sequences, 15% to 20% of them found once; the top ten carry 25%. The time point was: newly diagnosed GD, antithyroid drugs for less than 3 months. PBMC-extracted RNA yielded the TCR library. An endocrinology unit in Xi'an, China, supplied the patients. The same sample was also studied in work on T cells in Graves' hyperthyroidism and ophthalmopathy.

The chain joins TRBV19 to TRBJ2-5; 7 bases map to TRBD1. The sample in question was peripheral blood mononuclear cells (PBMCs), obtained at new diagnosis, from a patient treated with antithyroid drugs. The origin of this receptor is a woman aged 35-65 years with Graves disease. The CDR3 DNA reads TGTGCCAGTAGGATGACAGGGAAAGAGACCCAGTACTTC. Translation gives CASRMTGKETQYF.